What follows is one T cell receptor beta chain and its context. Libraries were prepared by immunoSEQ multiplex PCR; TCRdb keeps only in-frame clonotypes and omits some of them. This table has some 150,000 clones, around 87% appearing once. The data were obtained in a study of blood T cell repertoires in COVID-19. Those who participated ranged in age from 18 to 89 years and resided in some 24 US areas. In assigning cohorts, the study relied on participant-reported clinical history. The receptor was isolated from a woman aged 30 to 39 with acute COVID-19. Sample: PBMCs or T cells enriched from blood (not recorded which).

The CDR3: CASSDSGRYNEQFF. The CDR3 region has the DNA TGTGCCAGCAGCGATAGCGGGAGATACAATGAGCAGTTCTTC. The chain employs TRBV27 and TRBJ2-1, with TRBD2 identical over 9 bases. CDR1 and CDR2 (germline): MNHEY, SMNVEV (reference sequence). This CDR3 has 14 amino acids. V shed 6 bases, J shed 4 bases, and the junction held 4 bases outside the gene matches.